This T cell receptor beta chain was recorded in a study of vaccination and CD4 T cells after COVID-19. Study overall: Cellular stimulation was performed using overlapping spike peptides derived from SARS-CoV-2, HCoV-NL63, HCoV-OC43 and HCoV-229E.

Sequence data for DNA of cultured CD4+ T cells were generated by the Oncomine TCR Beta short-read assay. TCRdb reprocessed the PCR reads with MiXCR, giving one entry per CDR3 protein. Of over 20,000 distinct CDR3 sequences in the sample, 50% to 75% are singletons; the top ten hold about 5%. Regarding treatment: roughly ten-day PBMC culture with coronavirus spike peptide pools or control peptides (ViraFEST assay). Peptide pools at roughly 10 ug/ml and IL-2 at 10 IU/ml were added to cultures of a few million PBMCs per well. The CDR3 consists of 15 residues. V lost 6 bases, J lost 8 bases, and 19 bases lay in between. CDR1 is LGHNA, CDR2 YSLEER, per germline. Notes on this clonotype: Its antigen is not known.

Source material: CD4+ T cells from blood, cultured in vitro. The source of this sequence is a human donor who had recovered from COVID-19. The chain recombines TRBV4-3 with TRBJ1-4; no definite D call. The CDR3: CASSPVGRGVEKLFF. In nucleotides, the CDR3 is TGCGCCAGCAGTCCGGTGGGAAGAGGTGTGGAAAAACTGTTTTTT.